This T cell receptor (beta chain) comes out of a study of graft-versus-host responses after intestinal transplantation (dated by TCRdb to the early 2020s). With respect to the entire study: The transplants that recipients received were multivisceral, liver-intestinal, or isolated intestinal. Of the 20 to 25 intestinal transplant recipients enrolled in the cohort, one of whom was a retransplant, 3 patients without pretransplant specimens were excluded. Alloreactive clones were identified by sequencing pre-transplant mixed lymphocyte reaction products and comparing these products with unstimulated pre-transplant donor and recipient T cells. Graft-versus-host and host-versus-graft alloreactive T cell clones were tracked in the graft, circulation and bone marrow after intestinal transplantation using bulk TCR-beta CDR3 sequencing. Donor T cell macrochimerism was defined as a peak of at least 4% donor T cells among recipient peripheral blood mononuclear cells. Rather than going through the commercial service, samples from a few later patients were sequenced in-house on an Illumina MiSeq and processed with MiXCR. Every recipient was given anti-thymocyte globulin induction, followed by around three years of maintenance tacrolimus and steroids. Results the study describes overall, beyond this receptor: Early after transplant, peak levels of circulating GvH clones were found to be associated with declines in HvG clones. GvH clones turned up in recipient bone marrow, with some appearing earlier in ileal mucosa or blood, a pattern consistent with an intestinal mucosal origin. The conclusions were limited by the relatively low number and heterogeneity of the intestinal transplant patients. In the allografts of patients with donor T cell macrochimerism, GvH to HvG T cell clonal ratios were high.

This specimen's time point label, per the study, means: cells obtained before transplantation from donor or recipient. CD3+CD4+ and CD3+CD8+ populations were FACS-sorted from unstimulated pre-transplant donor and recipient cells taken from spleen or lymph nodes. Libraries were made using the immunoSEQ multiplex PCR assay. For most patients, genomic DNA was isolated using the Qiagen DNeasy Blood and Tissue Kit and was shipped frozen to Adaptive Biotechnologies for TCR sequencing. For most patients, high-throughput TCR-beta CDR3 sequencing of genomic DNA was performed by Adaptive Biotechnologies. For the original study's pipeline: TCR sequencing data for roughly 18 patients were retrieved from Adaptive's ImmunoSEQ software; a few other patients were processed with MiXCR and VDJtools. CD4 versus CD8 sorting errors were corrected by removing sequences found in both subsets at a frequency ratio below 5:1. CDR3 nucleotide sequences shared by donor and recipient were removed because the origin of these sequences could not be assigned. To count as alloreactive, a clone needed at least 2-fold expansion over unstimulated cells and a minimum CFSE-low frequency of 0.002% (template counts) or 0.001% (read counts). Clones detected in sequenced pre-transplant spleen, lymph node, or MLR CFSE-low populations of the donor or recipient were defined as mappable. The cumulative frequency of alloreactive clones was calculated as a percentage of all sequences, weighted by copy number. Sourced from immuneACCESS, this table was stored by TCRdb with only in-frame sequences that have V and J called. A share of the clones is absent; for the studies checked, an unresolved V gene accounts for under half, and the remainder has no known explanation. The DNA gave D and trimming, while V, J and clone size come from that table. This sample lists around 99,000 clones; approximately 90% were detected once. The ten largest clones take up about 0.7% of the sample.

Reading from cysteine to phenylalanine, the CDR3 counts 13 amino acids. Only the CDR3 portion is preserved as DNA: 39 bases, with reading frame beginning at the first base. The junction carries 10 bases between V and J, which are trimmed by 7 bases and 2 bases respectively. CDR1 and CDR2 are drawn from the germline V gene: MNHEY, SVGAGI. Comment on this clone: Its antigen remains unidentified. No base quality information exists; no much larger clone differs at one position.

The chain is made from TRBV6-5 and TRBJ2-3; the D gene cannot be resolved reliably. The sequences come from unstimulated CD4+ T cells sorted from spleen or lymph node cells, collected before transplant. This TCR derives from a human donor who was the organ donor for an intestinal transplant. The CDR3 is CASTSAFTDTQYF. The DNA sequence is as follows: TGTGCCAGCACCTCAGCCTTCACAGATACGCAGTATTTT.